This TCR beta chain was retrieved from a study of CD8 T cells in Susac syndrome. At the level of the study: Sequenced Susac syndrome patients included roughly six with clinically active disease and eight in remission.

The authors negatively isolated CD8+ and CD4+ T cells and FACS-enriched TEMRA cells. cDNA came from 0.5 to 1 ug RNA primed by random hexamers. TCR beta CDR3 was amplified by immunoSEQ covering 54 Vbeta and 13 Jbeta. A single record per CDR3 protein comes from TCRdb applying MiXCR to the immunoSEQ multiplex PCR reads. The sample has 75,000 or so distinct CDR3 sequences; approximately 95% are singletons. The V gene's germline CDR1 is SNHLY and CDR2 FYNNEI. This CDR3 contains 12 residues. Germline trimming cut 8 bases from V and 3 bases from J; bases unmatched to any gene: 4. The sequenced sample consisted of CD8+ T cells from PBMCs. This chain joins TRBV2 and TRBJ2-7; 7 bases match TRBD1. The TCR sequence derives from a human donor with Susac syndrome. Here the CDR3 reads CASYRQGYEQYF. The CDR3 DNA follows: TGTGCCAGCTACCGACAGGGCTACGAGCAGTACTTC.